The 15 T cell receptor beta chains below come from one sample, sequenced in a study of post-analysis software for immune sequencing data. Study results and limitations: Included in a set of five TRBV segments more frequent in patients than controls were TRBV5-6, TRBV5-1 and TRBV20-1.

The antigens of these receptors remain unknown. Unique molecular identifiers were present in the TCR beta cDNA libraries. TCRdb analysed the PCR reads with MiXCR anew, one entry per CDR3 protein. The sample holds 600,000 to 700,000 distinct CDR3 sequences, approximately 60% seen once. The sample taken for sequencing was blood. Receptors were obtained from a girl aged 2-15 years with multiple sclerosis.

The V and J genes are TRBV7-2 and TRBJ2-1, with a possible D match to TRBD2 (7 bases). Germline V gene sequence: CDR1 SGHTA, CDR2 FQGNSA. CDR3 length equals 14 residues. Deletions cut 5 bases from V and 5 bases from J, with 13 bases between. This chain's CDR3 is CASSLWGGHNEQFF. DNA of the CDR3: TGTGCCAGCAGCCTTTGGGGGGGCCACAATGAGCAGTTCTTC. Using reference TRBV7-2 and TRBJ2-1 for the parts outside the CDR3, the full variable domain is GAGVSQSPSNKVTEKGKDVELRCDPISGHTALYWYRQSLGQGLEFLIYFQGNSAPDKSGLPSDRFSAERTGGSVSTLTIQRTQQEDSAVYLCASSLWGGHNEQFFGPGTRLTVL.

V and J are TRBV12-3 or TRBV12-4 and TRBJ2-1, with 7 bases identical to TRBD1. The junction had 14 bases not matched to a gene; V was cut back by 6 bases and J by 9 bases. The CDR3 has 15 residues. The CDR3 here is CASSPGLTGSAEQFF. The CDR3 nucleotides are TGTGCCAGCAGCCCCGGATTGACAGGGAGTGCTGAGCAGTTCTTC.

This clonotype was counted between two and nine times. The chain employs TRBV7-2 and TRBJ2-1; 11 positions agree with TRBD2. Unmatched junction bases numbered 6, after V lost 4 bases and J lost 10 bases. This CDR3 is built from 14 residues. Germline-derived CDR1 and CDR2 are SGHTA and FQGNSA. The CDR3 region has the DNA TGTGCCAGCAGCTCACTAGCGGGGGATCTGGAGCAGTTCTTC. Translating it yields CASSSLAGDLEQFF.

This clonotype appeared a single time. This chain uses TRBV7-3 with TRBJ2-1; 10 bases match TRBD2. CDR3 length: 14 residues. Trimming took 10 bases from V and 10 from J; bases not matched to a gene: 13. CDR1 SGHTA and CDR2 FQGTGA come from the germline V gene. The CDR3 coding sequence is TGTGCCACCTCTTCAGCGGGAGGGCTTTCGGAGCAGTTCTTC. This gives the protein CATSSAGGLSEQFF.

The chain combines TRBV7-2 with TRBJ2-3, with TRBD1 identical over 7 bases. This CDR3 has 16 amino acids. The trim removed 3 bases at V and 4 bases at J, leaving 10 bases unmatched. The germline gives CDR1 SGHTA, CDR2 FQGNSA. The CDR3 reads CASSFINLQGADTQYF. Written as DNA, the CDR3 is TGTGCCAGCAGCTTCATCAATCTCCAGGGGGCAGATACGCAGTATTTT. Supplemented by reference TRBV7-2 and TRBJ2-3, the full variable domain reads GAGVSQSPSNKVTEKGKDVELRCDPISGHTALYWYRQSLGQGLEFLIYFQGNSAPDKSGLPSDRFSAERTGGSVSTLTIQRTQQEDSAVYLCASSFINLQGADTQYFGPGTRLTVL.

The CDR3: CSARDGAGGNEQFF. CDR3 DNA sequence: TGCAGTGCTAGAGATGGAGCGGGGGGCAATGAGCAGTTCTTC. V is TRBV20-1 and J is TRBJ2-1; 9 nucleotides match TRBD2. The length of the CDR3 is 14 residues. Looked up from germline, CDR1 is DFQATT and CDR2 is SNEGSKA (reference sequence). V shed 0 bases, J shed 6 bases, and the junction held 3 bases outside the gene matches.

The table lists this clonotype with a few counts. V usage is TRBV27 and J usage is TRBJ1-2, with TRBD1 as a possible D gene (6 bases). Germline CDR1 reads MNHEY; CDR2 reads SMNVEV (reference sequence). V shed 4 bases and J shed 8 bases, with 17 bases lying between them. The length of the CDR3 is 14 residues. CDR3 coding DNA: TGTGCCAGCAGTTCTTACAGGGATGGCTACGGCTACACCTTC. Protein sequence: CASSSYRDGYGYTF.

This clonotype was detected once. The rearrangement links TRBV5-1 to TRBJ2-3, with 9 bases fitting TRBD2. Germline V gives CDR1 SGHRS, CDR2 YFSETQ. CDR3 length: 17 amino acids. The V segment lost 4 bases and the J segment 0 bases; nucleotides outside the gene matches: 9. CDR3 sequence reads: CASSPDGGGASTDTQYF. In DNA, the CDR3 is TGCGCCAGCAGCCCTGATGGCGGGGGGGCAAGCACAGATACGCAGTATTTT. The variable domain in full, completed from reference TRBV5-1 and TRBJ2-3, reads KAGVTQTPRYLIKTRGQQVTLSCSPISGHRSVSWYQQTPGQGLQFLFEYFSETQRNKGNFPGRFSGRQFSNSRSEMNVSTLELGDSALYLCASSPDGGGASTDTQYFGPGTRLTVL.

The rearrangement joins TRBV29-1 to TRBJ1-4; unclear D gene. The CDR3 runs 11 residues. V dropped 6 bases and J dropped 4 bases, with 6 bases sitting between them. Germline CDR1 SQVTM, CDR2 ANQGSEA. The CDR3 DNA follows: TGCAGCGTACGGGATAATGAAAAACTGTTTTTT. This translates into CSVRDNEKLFF.

In this sample, this clonotype turned up once. The chain is built from TRBV28 and TRBJ1-2; D remains unclear. This CDR3 has 15 residues. V dropped 3 bases and J dropped 8 bases, with 19 bases sitting between them. Germline values: CDR1 MDHEN, CDR2 SYDVKM. The CDR3 protein is CASSLNSQIFDGYTF. The CDR3 nucleotides are TGTGCCAGCAGTTTGAATTCACAAATTTTCGACGGCTACACCTTC.

The chain has TRBV4-3 and TRBJ1-2; D unclear. The germline V gene encodes CDR1 LGHNA and CDR2 YSLEER. Trimming took 0 bases from V and 2 from J, leaving 7 bases between them. The CDR3 extends over 14 amino acids. CDR3 sequence: CASSQEIGNYGYTF. The CDR3 bases are TGCGCCAGCAGCCAAGAGATCGGAAACTATGGCTACACCTTC.

The chain employs TRBV7-2 and TRBJ2-7, with 8 bases lining up with TRBD2. Germline V gene sequence: CDR1 SGHTA, CDR2 FQGNSA. V trimming: 4 bases; J trimming: 2 bases; junction bases outside the gene matches: 10. This CDR3 has 16 amino acids. The CDR3 DNA reads TGTGCCAGCAGCTCCCCCGGGGGGGGTGGGACCTACGAGCAGTACTTC. It codes for CASSSPGGGGTYEQYF.

V gene TRBV10-3 combines with J gene TRBJ1-1; D is possibly TRBD1 (6 bases). The CDR3 runs 15 residues. Germline CDR1 ENHRY, CDR2 SYGVKD. The V gene lost 2 bases and the J gene lost 5 bases, with 15 bases spanning the gap. The CDR3 spells CAISERGIGTTEAFF. The CDR3 DNA reads TGTGCCATCAGTGAGCGCGGGATAGGGACAACTGAAGCTTTCTTT.

CDR3 residues: CASSSGTEDTEAFF. The DNA for the CDR3 is TGCGCCAGCAGTTCCGGGACAGAGGACACTGAAGCTTTCTTT. The genes are TRBV5-1 and TRBJ1-1, with TRBD1 matching over 7 bases. The CDR3 length is 14 residues. V was clipped by 5 bases and J by 3 bases; unmatched bases: 7. Germline CDR1 is SGHRS and CDR2 is YFSETQ. The full variable domain, completed using reference TRBV5-1 and TRBJ1-1, is KAGVTQTPRYLIKTRGQQVTLSCSPISGHRSVSWYQQTPGQGLQFLFEYFSETQRNKGNFPGRFSGRQFSNSRSEMNVSTLELGDSALYLCASSSGTEDTEAFFGQGTRLTVV.

This clonotype has a handful of counts. The V and J genes are TRBV4-1 and TRBJ2-7; D may be TRBD2 (7 bases). With the DNA end fitting TRBJ2-5 better, the J assignment may be wrong. From germline, CDR1 is MGHRA and CDR2 YSYEKL. The CDR3 sequence is 19 residues long. The CDR3 is CASSQGGAPGLGEGETQYF. The DNA of the CDR3 is TGCGCCAGCAGCCAAGGGGGGGCGCCCGGACTAGGGGAAGGGGAGACCCAGTACTTC.